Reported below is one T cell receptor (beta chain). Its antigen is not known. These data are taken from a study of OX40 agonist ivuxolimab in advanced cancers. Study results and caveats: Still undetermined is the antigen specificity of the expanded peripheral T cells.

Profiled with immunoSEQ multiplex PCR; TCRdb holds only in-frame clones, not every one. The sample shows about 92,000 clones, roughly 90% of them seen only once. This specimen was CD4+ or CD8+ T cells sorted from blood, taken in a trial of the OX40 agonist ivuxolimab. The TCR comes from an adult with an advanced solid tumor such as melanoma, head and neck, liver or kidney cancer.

The CDR3 loop reads CASRKDRAQEKLFF. In DNA form, the CDR3 reads TGTGCCAGCAGGAAGGACAGGGCGCAAGAAAAACTGTTTTTT. The chain joins TRBV6-1 to TRBJ1-4; 8 bases match TRBD1. V gave up 6 bases and J gave up 8 bases; unmatched junction bases: 8. Germline loops: CDR1 MNHNS, CDR2 SASEGT. CDR3 length equals 14 residues.